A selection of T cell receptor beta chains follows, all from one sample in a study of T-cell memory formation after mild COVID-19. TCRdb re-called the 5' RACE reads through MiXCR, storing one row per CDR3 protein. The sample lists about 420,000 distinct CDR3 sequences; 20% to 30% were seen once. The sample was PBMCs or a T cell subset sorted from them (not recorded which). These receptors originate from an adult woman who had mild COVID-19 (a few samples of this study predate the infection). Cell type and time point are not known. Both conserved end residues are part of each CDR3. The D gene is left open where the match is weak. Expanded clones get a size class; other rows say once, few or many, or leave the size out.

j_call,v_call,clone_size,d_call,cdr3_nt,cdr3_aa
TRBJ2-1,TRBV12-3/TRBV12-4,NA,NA,TGTGCCAGCAGTCCCGACTTCGCATCCTACAATGAGCAGTTCTTC,CASSPDFASYNEQFF
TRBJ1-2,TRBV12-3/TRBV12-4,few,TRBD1,TGTGCCAGCAGCCCGACGTCGACAGGGAATCACTATGGCTACACCTTC,CASSPTSTGNHYGYTF
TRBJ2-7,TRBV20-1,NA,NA,TGCAGTGCTAGAGATCCTAGGACGAGCTCCTACGAGCAGTACTTC,CSARDPRTSSYEQYF
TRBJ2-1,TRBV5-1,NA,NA,TGCGCCAGCAGCTTTGAAGGGGGTCATGAGCAGTTCTTC,CASSFEGGHEQFF
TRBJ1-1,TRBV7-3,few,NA,TGTGCCAGCAGCTCAGACGGGACGAACACTGAAGCTTTCTTT,CASSSDGTNTEAFF
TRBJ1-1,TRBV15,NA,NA,TGTGCCACCAGCAGAGTTGCGGACAACACTGAAGCTTTCTTT,CATSRVADNTEAFF
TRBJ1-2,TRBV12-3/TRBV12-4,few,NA,TGTGCCAGCAGTTATGGGTATGGCTACACCTTC,CASSYGYGYTF
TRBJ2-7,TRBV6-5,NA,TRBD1,TGTGCCAGCAGTTACTTGGGGACAGGAGACGAGCAGTACTTC,CASSYLGTGDEQYF
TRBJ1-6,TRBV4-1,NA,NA,TGCGCCAGCAGCCAAGAATCCGTGAACTCCTATAATTCACCCCTCCACTTT,CASSQESVNSYNSPLHF
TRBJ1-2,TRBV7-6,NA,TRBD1,TGTGCCAGCAGTCCTGGCGGGACAGGGAAGGTTGAGGCCTTC,CASSPGGTGKVEAF
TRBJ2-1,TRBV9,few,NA,TGTGCCAGCCGGTCGACGGTGGACAATGAGCAGTTCTTC,CASRSTVDNEQFF
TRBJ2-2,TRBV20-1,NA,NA,TGCAGTGCTAGACCCTCGTATGGCGCCGGGGAGCTGTTTTTT,CSARPSYGAGELFF
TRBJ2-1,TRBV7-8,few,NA,TGTGCCAGCAGCTTAGATTCGGACTGGGGCAATGAGCAGTTCTTC,CASSLDSDWGNEQFF
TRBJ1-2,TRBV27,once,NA,TGTGCCAGCAGTGCCACAAGGGGACGGTACTATGGCTACACCTTC,CASSATRGRYYGYTF
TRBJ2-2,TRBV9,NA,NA,TGTGCCAGCAGCGTAGGATGGTCTGGGGAGCTGTTTTTT,CASSVGWSGELFF
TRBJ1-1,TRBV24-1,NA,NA,TGTGCCACCAGTGATTTAGTACAGGGCTACACTGAAGCTTTCTTT,CATSDLVQGYTEAFF
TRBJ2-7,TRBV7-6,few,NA,TGTGCCAGCAGTAGCTGGAGGTCCTACGAGCAGTACTTC,CASSSWRSYEQYF
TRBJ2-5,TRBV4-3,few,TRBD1,TGCGCCAGCAGCCAGACAGGGAGAGAGACCCAGTACTTC,CASSQTGRETQYF
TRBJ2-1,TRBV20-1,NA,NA,TGCAGTGCTAGAATTTACCAGGTACTCCCGGGCTTTGAGCAGTTCTTC,CSARIYQVLPGFEQFF
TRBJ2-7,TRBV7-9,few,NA,TGTGCCAGCGGCAGTTCTCCGAGCTCCTACGAGCAGTACTTC,CASGSSPSSYEQYF
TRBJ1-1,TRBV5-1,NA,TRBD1,TGCGCCAGCAGCTTGGTTCCCGGGACAGGGAACACTGAAGCTTTCTTT,CASSLVPGTGNTEAFF
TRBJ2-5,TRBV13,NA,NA,TGTGCCAGCAGCTTAGGGGGCTCCCTGGTTACCCAGTACTTC,CASSLGGSLVTQYF
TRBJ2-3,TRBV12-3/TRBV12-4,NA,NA,TGTGCCAGCAGTACAGGGTGGACCCGCCGGGTCGGCACAGATACGCAGTATTTT,CASSTGWTRRVGTDTQYF
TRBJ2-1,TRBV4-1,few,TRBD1,TGCGCCAGCAGCCAAGATCGGGGACAGTACAATGAGCAGTTCTTC,CASSQDRGQYNEQFF
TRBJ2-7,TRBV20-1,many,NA,TGCAGTGCTAGCGACTACCGGGGGCGGGAGACCTACGAGCAGTACTTC,CSASDYRGRETYEQYF
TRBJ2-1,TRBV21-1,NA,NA,TGTGCCAGCGTTAGAAACCCCCCCTCGGATGAGCAGTTCTTC,CASVRNPPSDEQFF
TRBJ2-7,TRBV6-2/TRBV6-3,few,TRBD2,TGTGCCAGCAGGCCCGGGACTAGCGGTCCTTACGAGCAGTACTTC,CASRPGTSGPYEQYF
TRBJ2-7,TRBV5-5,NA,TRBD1,TGTGCCAGCAGCGGCGGACAGGAAAGGGGAGACTACGAGCAGTACTTC,CASSGGQERGDYEQYF
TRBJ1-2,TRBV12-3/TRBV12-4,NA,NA,TGTGCCAGCGGCCTCCGTAGGTCCTATGGCTACACCTTC,CASGLRRSYGYTF
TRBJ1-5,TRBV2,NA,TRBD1,TGTGCCAGCAGGCCACCTCACCGACAGGGAGAAGGTCAGCCCCAGCATTTT,CASRPPHRQGEGQPQHF
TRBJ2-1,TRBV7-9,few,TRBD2,TGTGCCAGCAGCTTCCCCGGCGGGGGAATGGTTAATGAGCAGTTCTTC,CASSFPGGGMVNEQFF
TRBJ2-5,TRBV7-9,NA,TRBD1,TGTGCCAGCAGCCAAATCCCCGGAGACAGGGGGAAAGAGACCCAGTACTTC,CASSQIPGDRGKETQYF
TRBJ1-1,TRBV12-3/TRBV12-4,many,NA,TGTGCCAGCAGTGACAGGTTTACTGAAGCTTTCTTT,CASSDRFTEAFF
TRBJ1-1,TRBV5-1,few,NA,TGCGCCAGCAGCCCTCCGACAGGAGAAAACACTGAAGCTTTCTTT,CASSPPTGENTEAFF
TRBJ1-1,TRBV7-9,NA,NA,TGTGCCAGCAGCCCCCTGGAAGAAATGAACACTGAAGCTTTCTTT,CASSPLEEMNTEAFF